This is a list of T cell receptor beta chains from one sample in a study of identical twins. TCRdb re-analysed the 5' RACE reads in MiXCR, keeping a single row per CDR3 protein. Counted here are a few hundred thousand distinct CDR3 sequences, more than 20% occurring once; the ten biggest clones make up about 2.7%. The data were also submitted as part of a second study, on T cells expressing NK-cell markers.

The sample comprised CD4+ T cells sorted from blood. Receptor source: a woman under 30 in good health. The CDR3 runs from the conserved cysteine through the conserved F or W. The order of the fields is V gene, J gene, CDR3 protein.

V: TRBV5-1
J: TRBJ2-7
CDR3: CASSTPGSYEQYF

V: TRBV27
J: TRBJ2-2
CDR3: CASKPGTGSTGELFF

V: TRBV25-1
J: TRBJ2-3
CDR3: CASSEYIADTQYF

V: TRBV20-1
J: TRBJ1-3
CDR3: CSARASDRAGNTIYF

V: TRBV6-6
J: TRBJ1-1
CDR3: CASVRQGVAFF

V: TRBV12-3/TRBV12-4
J: TRBJ2-1
CDR3: CASSHPSLANSYNEQFF

V: TRBV6-5
J: TRBJ1-2
CDR3: CASSYDRDHYGYTF

V: TRBV7-9
J: TRBJ2-5
CDR3: CASSSGRLGETQYF

V: TRBV5-1
J: TRBJ1-1
CDR3: CASSLEDSMNTEAFF

V: TRBV18
J: TRBJ2-1
CDR3: CASSPITSGISNEQFF

V: TRBV7-9
J: TRBJ2-5
CDR3: CASTAPGQGRETQYF